Sequencing of this T cell receptor (beta chain) was carried out in a study of cytomegalovirus exposure and HLA in healthy donors. Regarding the study as a whole: When the data were analyzed later, several of the most significant clusters appeared to be linked to common viral pathogens. The likely explanation for a cluster of highly shared sequence variants was sequencing artifact.

The ends were cut back, 5 bases at V and 5 bases at J, with 12 bases in the middle. Germline CDR1 and CDR2: MNHEY and SVGAGI. This CDR3 comprises 13 residues. Regarding this clone: Antigen specificity is unknown.

A multiplex PCR was run with 60 Vbeta primers and 13 Jbeta primers. TCRdb's copy holds only in-frame clones and misses some; the assay was immunoSEQ multiplex PCR. The sample includes approximately 100,000 clones, 65% of them seen just once. This receptor was obtained from a man in his thirties or forties in good health and CMV-seropositive. The sample taken for sequencing was PBMCs. The chain joins TRBV6-5 to TRBJ2-5; no reliable D call. Written as DNA, the CDR3 is TGTGCCAGCAGTGAAAGTGCGTTGGAGACCCAGTACTTC. As protein: CASSESALETQYF.